The 16 T cell receptor beta chains in this list originate from one sample, sequenced in a study of cytomegalovirus exposure and HLA in healthy donors. The PCR ran on 60 Vbeta and 13 Jbeta primers. The repertoire was sequenced with immunoSEQ multiplex PCR; TCRdb's copy has only in-frame clones and lacks some. This sample has about 78,000 clones, with 72% found just once. Source material: PBMCs. The receptor set was obtained from a woman aged 40-49 years in good health and CMV-seropositive.

The V and J genes are TRBV2 and TRBJ2-3; 10 bases are a match to TRBD2. V was pared by 4 bases and J by 5 bases, with 15 bases of the junction left unmatched. In germline, CDR1 is SNHLY, CDR2 FYNNEI. The CDR3 spans 18 residues. The CDR3 loop is CASSASASGGGPGDTQYF. CDR3 bases: TGTGCCAGCAGTGCATCGGCTAGCGGGGGTGGCCCCGGAGATACGCAGTATTTT.

The chain couples TRBV19 to TRBJ1-2; D is unclear. Per germline, CDR1 LNHDA and CDR2 SQIVND (reference sequence). The CDR3 sequence is 14 residues long. Trimming removed 9 bases from V and 2 bases from J, with 16 bases in between. The CDR3 here is CASHPSLENYGYTF. Written as DNA, the CDR3 is TGTGCCAGCCACCCGAGCCTTGAGAACTATGGCTACACCTTC.

This chain links TRBV6-1 with TRBJ1-1, with D possibly matching TRBD1 (6 bases). V was shortened by 9 bases and J by 7 bases, with 21 bases between the two germline ends. Per germline, CDR1 MNHNS and CDR2 SASEGT. CDR3 length equals 14 residues. The CDR3 sequence is CASWGPQPGGEAFF. The CDR3 region has the DNA TGTGCCAGTTGGGGGCCGCAGCCTGGGGGTGAAGCTTTCTTT.

The CDR3 nucleotides are TGTGCCAGCAGCTTAGGACAGGGGTCGAGCACTGAAGCTTTCTTT. As protein: CASSLGQGSSTEAFF. The rearrangement joins TRBV7-8 to TRBJ1-1, with TRBD1 matching over 8 bases. The CDR3 spans 15 residues. In germline, CDR1 is SGHVS, CDR2 FQNEAQ. The ends lost 1 base at V and 4 bases at J; junction bases unmatched: 5.

This clone was counted once. This rearrangement joins TRBV29-1 to TRBJ2-3, with TRBD1 matching 8 bases. Germline CDR1 and CDR2: SQVTM and ANQGSEA. The CDR3 covers 13 residues. V lost 3 bases to trimming and J lost 6 bases; unmatched junction nucleotides: 5. For the CDR3, the DNA is TGCAGCGTTGAGATGGGACAGGCGGATACGCAGTATTTT. Amino acids: CSVEMGQADTQYF.

The rearrangement uses TRBV19 and TRBJ1-5; unclear D gene. The germline gives CDR1 LNHDA, CDR2 SQIVND (reference sequence). V lost 5 bases and J lost 7, with 12 bases in between. There are 13 residues in the CDR3. CDR3 coding DNA: TGTGCCAGTAGTCTCCTCCCGCGACAGCCCCAGCATTTT. It specifies CASSLLPRQPQHF.

The J gene is TRBJ1-5, the V gene TRBV19; 10 positions agree with TRBD1. Germline assignment: CDR1 LNHDA and CDR2 SQIVND (reference sequence). The CDR3 length is 14 residues. V shed 6 bases and J 6 bases; nucleotides not matched to a gene: 5. This CDR3 reads CASRLGQGLQPQHF. For the CDR3, the DNA is TGTGCCAGTAGGCTGGGACAGGGGCTTCAGCCCCAGCATTTT.

The rearrangement uses TRBV9 and TRBJ2-7; tentatively, D is TRBD1 (6 bases). V lost 0 bases to trimming and J lost 2 bases, with 12 bases between them. Germline CDR1 is SGDLS and CDR2 is YYNGEE. The length of the CDR3 is 15 residues. The DNA of the CDR3 is TGTGCCAGCAGCGTAGCCCCCGGACAGACCTACGAGCAGTACTTC. Translated: CASSVAPGQTYEQYF.

In DNA, the CDR3 is TGTGCCAGCAGCTTAAATACGGTGAACACTGAAGCTTTCTTT. Translation: CASSLNTVNTEAFF. The chain couples TRBV7-3 to TRBJ1-1; D is undetermined. CDR1 SGHTA and CDR2 FQGTGA come from the germline V gene. This CDR3 comprises 14 residues. With 1 base removed from V and 0 bases from J, the gap between germline ends came to 6 bases.

This chain joins TRBV15 and TRBJ1-5, with D hard to call. Trimming cost V 1 base and J 0 bases, with 16 bases left between them. Looked up from germline, CDR1 is LNHNV and CDR2 is YYDKDF (reference sequence). This CDR3 has 18 amino acids. CDR3 in amino acids: CATSRGAGVPHSNQPQHF. The CDR3 DNA sequence: TGTGCCACCAGCAGAGGGGCGGGAGTACCCCATAGCAATCAGCCCCAGCATTTT.

The chain combines TRBV27 with TRBJ1-1; 7 bases are shared with TRBD1. This CDR3 has 14 amino acids. V shed 6 bases, J shed 3 bases, and the junction held 7 bases outside the gene matches. CDR1 is MNHEY, CDR2 SMNVEV, per germline (reference sequence). The CDR3 spells CASSPRQGDTEAFF. In DNA form, the CDR3 reads TGTGCCAGCAGCCCGAGACAGGGTGACACTGAAGCTTTCTTT.

The chain joins TRBV6-5 to TRBJ1-2, with TRBD1 as a possible D gene (5 bases). The CDR3 runs 12 residues. Germline-derived CDR1 and CDR2 are MNHEY and SVGAGI. Trimming stripped 6 bases from V and 8 bases from J, with 13 bases between. CDR3 sequence: CASRGGGRGYTF. Here the CDR3 DNA reads TGTGCCAGCAGGGGGGGAGGGCGAGGCTACACCTTC.

This clone appeared a single time. The chain combines TRBV27 with TRBJ1-3, with 8 bases identical to TRBD1. The CDR3 covers 16 residues. Germline trimming cut 4 bases from V and 0 bases from J; bases unmatched to any gene: 5. Germline assignment: CDR1 MNHEY and CDR2 SMNVEV (reference sequence). The CDR3 DNA sequence: TGTGCCAGCAGTTCTACAGGGGGGAACTCTGGAAACACCATATATTTT. Translating it yields CASSSTGGNSGNTIYF.

The V gene is TRBV27, the J gene TRBJ2-2; 10 nucleotides match TRBD2. In germline, CDR1 is MNHEY, CDR2 SMNVEV (reference sequence). The CDR3 covers 14 residues. The DNA of the CDR3 is TGTGTCATCAAGCGGGGGGGGAACACCGGGGAGCTGTTTTTT. Its protein product is CVIKRGGNTGELFF.

To note about this clone: One junction end does not reproduce the germline sequence, and a read error may be involved. The chain is built from TRBV2 and TRBJ1-1; maybe TRBD1 (6 bases). The germline CDR1 and CDR2 sequences are SNHLY and FYNNEI. The CDR3 is 14 residues long. Here the CDR3 reads CASTEGGGITEAFF. The CDR3 coding sequence is TGTGCCAGCACTGAAGGGGGGGGGATCACTGAAGCTTTCTTT.

The chain employs TRBV18 and TRBJ2-7, with TRBD1 identical over 10 bases. Trimming removed 3 bases from V and 7 bases from J; junction bases left unmatched: 12. There are 16 residues in the CDR3. Germline V lookup: CDR1 KGHSH, CDR2 LQKENI. This CDR3 is CASSPTGGATSGEQYF. In nucleotides, the CDR3 is TGTGCCAGCTCACCGACAGGGGGCGCGACGTCTGGGGAGCAGTACTTC.